A selection of T cell receptor beta chains follows, all from one sample in a study of cytomegalovirus exposure and HLA in healthy donors. Assay used: immunoSEQ multiplex PCR; TCRdb lists only in-frame clones, some missing. The table shows about 120,000 clones, with about 88% occurring only once. Sequenced material: PBMCs. The receptor source for this set is a woman aged 18 to 35 in good health and CMV-seronegative. CDR3s include the opening cysteine and the closing phenylalanine or tryptophan. D genes are given only for firm matches. The size entry is marked missing in some rows and otherwise reads once, few, many or a size class.

j_call,v_call,clone_size,d_call,cdr3_nt,cdr3_aa
TRBJ1-5,TRBV23-1,-,-,TGCGCCAGCAGTCAATCGGACCTACAGGGACCAAATCAGCCCCAGCATTTT,CASSQSDLQGPNQPQHF
TRBJ2-6,TRBV29-1,-,TRBD1,TGCAGCGTTGAAGGCGGGACAGGGGTAGCTGGGGCCAACGTCCTGACTTTC,CSVEGGTGVAGANVLTF
TRBJ1-2,TRBV6-1,-,-,TGTGCCAGCAGTGAAGCGCACGGGGATTTCGGCTATGGCTACACCTTC,CASSEAHGDFGYGYTF
TRBJ1-2,TRBV6-5,few,TRBD1,TGTGCCAGCAGTCCTCGGACAGGGATGGGCTATGGCTACACCTTC,CASSPRTGMGYGYTF
TRBJ2-5,TRBV7-6,-,TRBD1,TGTGCCAGCAGCTTCAGGACAGGGGGAGTGGAGACCCAGTACTTC,CASSFRTGGVETQYF
TRBJ1-2,TRBV30,once,-,TGTGCCTGTCGATGGCACGAATATGGCTACACCTTC,CACRWHEYGYTF
TRBJ1-4,TRBV15,-,-,TGTGCCACCAGCGCGGGGCCGGAGAATGAAAAACTGTTTTTT,CATSAGPENEKLFF
TRBJ2-3,TRBV19,-,TRBD1,TGTGCCAGTAGTATAGGAAGGGGGCCATCTAGCACAGATACGCAGTATTTT,CASSIGRGPSSTDTQYF
TRBJ1-1,TRBV6-6,-,-,TGTGCCAGCAGTTACGTCTTGTATGACACTGAAGCTTTCTTT,CASSYVLYDTEAFF
TRBJ2-3,TRBV6-5,-,-,TGTGCCAGCAGCCGAGCGGGTATCAGCACAGATACGCAGTATTTT,CASSRAGISTDTQYF
TRBJ1-1,TRBV7-8,-,TRBD1,TGTGCCAGCAGCACCCGGGACAGGGGAACTGAAGCTTTCTTT,CASSTRDRGTEAFF
TRBJ1-2,TRBV28,-,-,TGTGCCAGCAGTTTAGAAAGAACCGGGAATCGGGCCTATGGCTACACCTTC,CASSLERTGNRAYGYTF
TRBJ1-5,TRBV6-5,once,TRBD1,TGTGCCAGCAAAGACAGGGACGGGCAGCCCCAGCATTTT,CASKDRDGQPQHF
TRBJ2-3,TRBV28,-,TRBD2,TGTGCCAGCAGTTTATCACTAGCGGACTCGGATACGCAGTATTTT,CASSLSLADSDTQYF
TRBJ2-1,TRBV10-2,-,TRBD1,TGCGCCAGCAGTGAGGGGGGACAGGGGATCGACAATGAGCAGTTCTTC,CASSEGGQGIDNEQFF
TRBJ1-2,TRBV5-1,few,-,TGCGCCAGCAGCCTCGCCGGATCGGGGGGCTACACCTTC,CASSLAGSGGYTF
TRBJ1-1,TRBV7-9,-,-,TGTGCCAGCAGCTTAGGCGGTGTGAACACTGAAGCTTTCTTT,CASSLGGVNTEAFF
TRBJ1-2,TRBV28,once,-,TGTGCCAGCTCTCCTACTGGAGGCGCTCTCTACACCTTC,CASSPTGGALYTF